These 24 T cell receptor beta chains share one sample of origin, sequenced in a study of T cell clonotyping in hematopoietic cell transplantation. The table came from immunoSEQ multiplex PCR; TCRdb's copy has only in-frame clones and leaves some out. The data hold 55,000 to 70,000 clones, with around 94% observed a single time. Sequencing input: peripheral blood mononuclear cells. Every receptor here comes from a man aged 50 or older in good health. Some clones in this sample may be carry-over from other donors' samples.

This chain connects TRBV27 to TRBJ2-2; D not certain. Trimming removed 10 bases at V and 6 bases at J, with 18 bases between. Germline V gene sequence: CDR1 MNHEY, CDR2 SMNVEV (reference sequence). CDR3 length equals 14 residues. CDR3 DNA: TGTGCCACACAACCCGAAGCCCTCCCCGGGGAGCTGTTTTTT. Protein sequence: CATQPEALPGELFF.

V gene TRBV5-1 combines with J gene TRBJ2-5, with a possible D match to TRBD2 (6 bases). The germline CDR1 and CDR2 sequences are SGHRS and YFSETQ. V lost 3 bases, J lost 3 bases, and 12 bases lay in between. The CDR3 has 14 amino acids. CDR3 bases: TGCGCCAGCAGCTCTGGCGGGGAAGAAGAGACCCAGTACTTC. This codes for CASSSGGEEETQYF.

The rearrangement links TRBV28 to TRBJ2-7; D might be TRBD1 (5 bases). The CDR3 runs 14 residues. V was pared by 3 bases and J by 2 bases, with 11 bases between. CDR1 and CDR2 (germline): MDHEN, SYDVKM. CDR3 sequence: CASSFLDIAYEQYF. The CDR3 bases are TGTGCCAGCAGTTTTCTGGACATCGCCTACGAGCAGTACTTC.

DNA of the CDR3: TGCAGCGTATCTCAAGAGACCCAGTACTTC. It encodes CSVSQETQYF. The rearrangement joins TRBV29-1 to TRBJ2-5; D unresolved. Germline CDR1 and CDR2: SQVTM and ANQGSEA. The CDR3 runs 10 residues. V lost 6 bases to trimming and J lost 2 bases, with 4 bases between them.

V and J are TRBV29-1 and TRBJ1-1, with 10 nucleotides matching TRBD1. The CDR3 is 13 residues long. The V gene end was trimmed by 4 bases and the J gene end by 5 bases; junction bases not matched to a gene: 4. Germline assignment: CDR1 SQVTM and CDR2 ANQGSEA. As DNA, the CDR3 is TGCAGCGTTGCGTCGGGACAGGGGACTGAAGCTTTCTTT. The encoded protein is CSVASGQGTEAFF.

The rearrangement links TRBV29-1 to TRBJ1-4, with TRBD1 identical over 9 bases. The CDR3 length is 14 residues. Germline trimming cut 7 bases from V and 10 bases from J; bases unmatched to any gene: 13. The V gene's germline CDR1 is SQVTM and CDR2 ANQGSEA. The CDR3 DNA sequence: TGCAGCGCTGCGCGGGGACAGGGTAACGGAAAACTGTTTTTT. Protein sequence: CSAARGQGNGKLFF.

This chain connects TRBV19 to TRBJ2-1, with D possibly matching TRBD1 (6 bases). The CDR3 runs to 15 residues. In germline, CDR1 is LNHDA, CDR2 SQIVND (reference sequence). The V gene lost 5 bases and the J gene lost 5 bases, with 16 bases spanning the gap. The CDR3 DNA sequence: TGTGCCAGTAGTCCGTCAGGGGTAGGGCACAATGAGCAGTTCTTC. As protein: CASSPSGVGHNEQFF.

This clone was seen a single time. The chain employs TRBV7-3 and TRBJ1-1; possible D gene TRBD1, 5 bases. Germline V gives CDR1 SGHTA, CDR2 FQGTGA. The V end lost 1 base, the J end lost 2 bases, and 11 bases lay between the germline ends. There are 15 residues in the CDR3. CDR3 residues: CASSLSGRVNTEAFF. The CDR3 DNA reads as TGTGCCAGCAGCTTAAGCGGCAGGGTTAACACTGAAGCTTTCTTT.

The J gene is TRBJ1-5, the V gene TRBV5-6, with unresolved D. Germline values: CDR1 SGHDT, CDR2 YYEEEE. The ends were cut back, 4 bases at V and 5 bases at J, with 13 bases in the middle. This CDR3 has 14 residues. The CDR3 bases are TGTGCCAGCAGCCCCTGGACGGGAGATCAGCCCCAGCATTTT. It translates to CASSPWTGDQPQHF.

The V gene is TRBV28, the J gene TRBJ1-2; tentatively, D is TRBD1 (5 bases). The V gene's germline CDR1 is MDHEN and CDR2 SYDVKM. Trimming removed 6 bases at V and 7 bases at J, with 12 bases between. The CDR3 totals 12 residues. The DNA for the CDR3 is TGTGCCAGCAGGGTGGCAGGGTTTGGCTACACCTTC. Amino acids: CASRVAGFGYTF.

The V gene is TRBV9, the J gene TRBJ1-1; TRBD1 agrees at 7 bases. With 4 bases clipped from V and 4 bases from J, the junction kept 7 bases outside the gene matches. This CDR3 has 14 amino acids. The germline gives CDR1 SGDLS, CDR2 YYNGEE. The CDR3, as DNA: TGTGCCAGCAGCCCGCAGGGGGGGAGCACTGAAGCTTTCTTT. Translation gives CASSPQGGSTEAFF.

This chain connects TRBV7-8 to TRBJ2-7; TRBD1 aligns across 7 bases. CDR1 and CDR2 from the germline V gene are SGHVS and FQNEAQ. Trimming cost V 1 base and J 5 bases; bases outside gene matches: 11. CDR3 length equals 16 residues. The CDR3 spells CASSLVFVRQGDEQYF. CDR3 in DNA: TGTGCCAGCAGCTTAGTTTTTGTACGACAGGGCGACGAGCAGTACTTC.

The gene calls are TRBV28 and TRBJ2-3; 13 positions agree with TRBD2. J lost 5 bases, V lost 6 bases, and 2 bases had no gene match. CDR3 length: 14 amino acids. CDR1 is MDHEN, CDR2 SYDVKM, per germline. The CDR3 bases are TGTGCCAGCAGAGGACTAGCGGGAGTAGATACGCAGTATTTT. It is translated as CASRGLAGVDTQYF.

The chain is built from TRBV28 and TRBJ2-1; TRBD1 matches at 10 bases. There are 14 residues in the CDR3. From germline, CDR1 is MDHEN and CDR2 SYDVKM. After removal of 6 bases from V and 7 bases from J, the junction contained 6 bases not matched to a gene. CDR3 region: CASSQWTGGNEQFF. As DNA, the CDR3 is TGTGCCAGCAGCCAATGGACAGGGGGGAATGAGCAGTTCTTC.

This clone has only one observation. The rearrangement uses TRBV6-4 and TRBJ1-6; D perhaps matches TRBD1 (5 bases). Trimming shortened V by 5 bases and J by 6 bases, and 8 bases separated the two germline ends. This CDR3 contains 13 residues. Germline CDR1 and CDR2: MRHNA and SNTAGT. The CDR3 DNA reads TGTGCCAGCAGTTCAGACAGTAATTCACCCCTCCACTTT. Translating gives CASSSDSNSPLHF.

This clone was seen only once. V gene TRBV5-6 combines with J gene TRBJ1-2, with D perhaps matching TRBD1 (5 bases). Per germline, CDR1 SGHDT and CDR2 YYEEEE. This CDR3 spans 15 amino acids. Trimming stripped 3 bases from V and 4 bases from J, with 16 bases between. CDR3 residues: CASSSREGLLYGYTF. DNA of the CDR3: TGTGCCAGCAGCTCAAGGGAGGGACTGCTCTATGGCTACACCTTC.

V usage is TRBV7-2 and J usage is TRBJ1-2; D unclear. Trimming stripped 5 bases from V and 6 bases from J, with 10 bases between. The CDR3 consists of 12 residues. The germline V gene encodes CDR1 SGHTA and CDR2 FQGNSA. The CDR3 nucleotides read TGTGCCAGCAGCCCGGACGGAGATGGCTACACCTTC. This encodes CASSPDGDGYTF.

The J gene is TRBJ2-6, the V gene TRBV28; possibly TRBD2 for D (5 bases). Germline V CDR1 and CDR2: MDHEN, SYDVKM. The V end was cut by 8 bases, the J end by 4 bases, with 15 bases between. The CDR3 is 15 amino acids. The CDR3 DNA reads as TGTGCCAGCCACGGCGGGTCCTCCGGGGCCAACGTCCTGACTTTC. Encoded protein: CASHGGSSGANVLTF. Full variable domain (rest looked up from reference TRBV28 and TRBJ2-6): DVKVTQSSRYLVKRTGEKVFLECVQDMDHENMFWYRQDPGLGLRLIYFSYDVKMKEKGDIPEGYSVSREKKERFSLILESASTNQTSMYLCASHGGSSGANVLTFGAGSRLTVL.

CDR3 amino acids: CALEAAGGPTGELFF. For the CDR3, the DNA is TGTGCATTGGAAGCTGCGGGAGGGCCCACCGGGGAGCTGTTTTTT. The V and J genes are TRBV30 and TRBJ2-2; 9 positions agree with TRBD2. Germline CDR1 GTSNPN, CDR2 SVGIG (reference sequence). This CDR3 is 15 amino acids long.

V usage is TRBV30 and J usage is TRBJ2-7; 10 nucleotides align to TRBD2. After removal of 5 bases from V and 5 bases from J, the junction contained 9 bases not matched to a gene. Germline assignment: CDR1 GTSNPN and CDR2 SVGIG (reference sequence). The CDR3 loop spans 14 amino acids. The chain's CDR3 is CAWGKAGGWDEQYF. In nucleotides, the CDR3 is TGTGCCTGGGGAAAAGCGGGAGGGTGGGACGAGCAGTACTTC.

The chain has TRBV28 and TRBJ1-1; D gene uncertain. The germline CDR1 and CDR2 sequences are MDHEN and SYDVKM. Trimming pared 6 bases from V and 1 base from J, leaving 6 bases between. The CDR3 extends over 12 amino acids. The CDR3 is CASRKANTEAFF. CDR3 DNA: TGTGCCAGCAGGAAAGCGAACACTGAAGCTTTCTTT.

The V gene is TRBV5-8, the J gene TRBJ1-1; no clear D. From germline, CDR1 is SGHTS and CDR2 YDEGEE. The V end lost 0 bases, the J end lost 2 bases, and 8 bases lay between the germline ends. The CDR3 spans 14 residues. For the CDR3, the DNA is TGTGCCAGCAGCTTGGGACGCTTTAACACTGAAGCTTTCTTT. Protein sequence: CASSLGRFNTEAFF.

The chain recombines TRBV4-2 with TRBJ2-6; D possibly corresponds to TRBD1 (6 bases). The CDR3 covers 15 residues. In germline, CDR1 is LGHNA, CDR2 YNFKEQ. V lost 2 bases and J lost 4, with 9 bases in between. In nucleotides, the CDR3 is TGTGCCAGCAGCCAACGGACAGACGGGGCCAACGTCCTGACTTTC. It codes for CASSQRTDGANVLTF.

V gene TRBV9 combines with J gene TRBJ2-7, with D tentatively TRBD2 (5 bases). V lost 0 bases and J 5 bases, leaving 15 bases between the germline ends. The CDR3 extends over 15 amino acids. The germline V gene has CDR1 SGDLS and CDR2 YYNGEE. CDR3 sequence: CASSVGGLPRDEQYF. The CDR3, as DNA: TGTGCCAGCAGCGTAGGTGGACTCCCGAGGGACGAGCAGTACTTC. The full variable domain, in which reference TRBV9 and TRBJ2-7 provide the parts outside the CDR3, is DSGVTQTPKHLITATGQRVTLRCSPRSGDLSVYWYQQSLDQGLQFLIQYYNGEERAKGNILERFSAQQFPDLHSELNLSSLELGDSALYFCASSVGGLPRDEQYFGPGTRLTVT.